These 8 T cell receptor beta chains were sequenced from one sample in a study of cytomegalovirus exposure and HLA in healthy donors. 60 Vbeta and 13 Jbeta primers were used in PCR. Here immunoSEQ multiplex PCR was the method, and the copy in TCRdb shows in-frame clones only, minus some. The sample lists about 63,000 clones; 73% were seen once. Sequenced sample: PBMCs. All receptors come from a middle-aged man in good health and CMV-seronegative.

The V call is TRBV6-1, the J call TRBJ2-3, with TRBD1 identical over 9 bases. The length of the CDR3 is 18 residues. Looked up from germline, CDR1 is MNHNS and CDR2 is SASEGT. Germline trimming cut 2 bases from V and 2 bases from J; bases unmatched to any gene: 11. CDR3 coding DNA: TGTGCCAGCAGTGAACCGGGACAGGGATGGATAATCACAGATACGCAGTATTTT. Translating gives CASSEPGQGWIITDTQYF.

The chain combines TRBV7-2 with TRBJ1-2; 9 nucleotides align to TRBD1. The CDR3 sequence is 15 residues long. Looked up from germline, CDR1 is SGHTA and CDR2 is FQGNSA. The ends lost 4 bases at V and 0 bases at J; junction bases unmatched: 3. The CDR3 is CASSSRQGANYGYTF. The CDR3 DNA reads as TGTGCCAGCAGCTCAAGACAGGGGGCTAACTATGGCTACACCTTC.

This clone showed up just once. The chain carries TRBV9 and TRBJ2-2, with D tentatively TRBD1 (5 bases). CDR3 length: 15 residues. CDR1 and CDR2 from the germline V gene are SGDLS and YYNGEE. The ends were cut back, 4 bases at V and 3 bases at J, with 13 bases in the middle. Written as DNA, the CDR3 is TGTGCCAGCAGCCCTAGGACACGAGACACCGGGGAGCTGTTTTTT. Its translation is CASSPRTRDTGELFF.

V usage is TRBV5-1 and J usage is TRBJ2-3; 10 nucleotides line up with TRBD1. The length of the CDR3 is 16 residues. Per the germline V gene, CDR1 is SGHRS and CDR2 is YFSETQ. With 3 bases clipped from V and 3 bases from J, the junction kept 7 bases outside the gene matches. The CDR3 spells CASSSLDRGSTDTQYF. The CDR3 region has the DNA TGCGCCAGCAGCTCCCTGGACAGGGGGAGTACAGATACGCAGTATTTT.

This sequence joins TRBV7-8 and TRBJ2-1, with 8 bases fitting TRBD1. The CDR3 sequence is 18 residues long. The V and J ends lost 1 base and 4 bases, in that order; junction bases with no gene match: 12. Germline V gives CDR1 SGHVS, CDR2 FQNEAQ. The CDR3 is CASSLVPLDRALYNEQFF. DNA for the CDR3: TGTGCCAGCAGCTTAGTCCCCCTGGACAGGGCCCTATACAATGAGCAGTTCTTC.

V is TRBV13 and J is TRBJ1-1; the D gene is possibly TRBD1 (5 bases). Germline values: CDR1 PRHDT, CDR2 FYEKMQ (reference sequence). The CDR3 is 20 amino acids. V lost 2 bases to trimming and J lost 1 base, with 26 bases between them. The CDR3 here is CASSLKTRRQGRSWNTEAFF. The CDR3, as DNA: TGTGCCAGCAGCTTAAAAACGCGCCGGCAGGGCCGGTCGTGGAACACTGAAGCTTTCTTT.

V is TRBV5-1 and J is TRBJ2-4; 12 bases map to TRBD1. Trimming at V came to 3 bases and at J to 14 bases, leaving 9 bases not matched to a gene. Germline V gene data show CDR1 as SGHRS and CDR2 as YFSETQ. The CDR3 consists of 14 residues. The CDR3 coding sequence is TGCGCCAGCAGCTCCGGGACAGGGGGCAATTCGAAGTACTTC. Amino acids: CASSSGTGGNSKYF.

CDR3: CASSPRGLAVSTDTQYF. Written as DNA, the CDR3 is TGTGCCAGCAGCCCCCGTGGGTTAGCGGTTAGCACAGATACGCAGTATTTT. The chain uses TRBV9 and TRBJ2-3; the D gene is possibly TRBD2 (6 bases). The CDR3 has 17 residues. Between the trimmed V and J ends, which lost 4 bases and 0 bases, there was a span of 18 bases. CDR1 is SGDLS and CDR2 is YYNGEE in the germline V gene.